This paragraph covers one T cell receptor (beta chain) sequence. Germline V lookup: CDR1 MNHEY, CDR2 SVGAGI. Trimming removed 6 bases at V and 3 bases at J, with 15 bases between. This CDR3 spans 15 amino acids. This sample was included in a study of blood T cell repertoires in COVID-19. Overall study: Material from acute and convalescent COVID-19 was sourced from the United States, Italy and Spain. T cells, B-cell-depleted T cells, or PBMCs provided the cDNA or gDNA that served as material.

Authors' data handling: Estimation of nucleated cell counts was performed using reference gene primer amplification. Profiling relied on immunoSEQ multiplex PCR, and the TCRdb table lists in-frame clones only, not all of them. The V and J calls and clone size come from that table; D and trimming were worked out from the DNA. The table shows about 220,000 clones, with about 80% occurring only once. The chain couples TRBV6-5 to TRBJ2-1; the D gene is possibly TRBD2 (5 bases). The sample taken for sequencing was peripheral blood. The clonotype originates from a young woman who had recovered from COVID-19. CDR3 nucleotides: TGTGCCAGCAGCCTACTAGGCGTAGACTACAATGAGCAGTTCTTC. It yields the protein CASSLLGVDYNEQFF.